Presented here are 17 T cell receptor beta chains from one specimen sequenced in a study of T cells in Graves' hyperthyroidism and ophthalmopathy. Researchers took RNA transcripts and amplified the TCR beta CDR3 regions from them. In the first-round RT-PCR of the TCR CDR3, the HTBI primer set was used. TCRdb analysed the multiplex PCR reads with MiXCR anew, one entry per CDR3 protein. The sample holds around 420,000 distinct CDR3 sequences; approximately 13% are singletons and the top ten take 5% to 6%. The sample was blood. The receptors here all came from a woman aged 18-30 years with Graves' hyperthyroidism.

This clonotype was seen repeatedly, ten times or more. This chain uses TRBV28 with TRBJ1-5; no clear D gene. Per the germline V gene, CDR1 is MDHEN and CDR2 is SYDVKM. Trimming pared 4 bases from V and 4 bases from J, leaving 14 bases between. The CDR3 sequence is 15 residues long. The CDR3 is CASSSAAGGNQPQHF. In nucleotides, the CDR3 is TGTGCCAGCAGTTCCGCTGCGGGAGGGAATCAGCCCCAGCATTTT.

This clonotype has just a few counts. The chain combines TRBV20-1 with TRBJ1-5; 7 nucleotides align to TRBD1. The germline V gene has CDR1 DFQATT and CDR2 SNEGSKA (reference sequence). V lost 1 base, J lost 6 bases, and 3 bases stayed unmatched. The CDR3 is made up of 13 amino acids. Here the CDR3 DNA reads TGCAGTGCTAGAGGAGGGGGCGGTCAGCCCCAGCATTTT. Its protein is CSARGGGGQPQHF.

The V call is TRBV19, the J call TRBJ2-7; D is ambiguous. The CDR3 is 13 residues long. CDR1 LNHDA and CDR2 SQIVND come from the germline V gene (reference sequence). Between the trimmed V and J ends, which lost 3 bases and 2 bases, there was a span of 8 bases. CDR3 nucleotides: TGTGCCAGTAGTATGATCCCTCCCTACGAGCAGTACTTC. It is translated as CASSMIPPYEQYF.

This clonotype has more than one count but fewer than ten. This rearrangement joins TRBV5-1 to TRBJ2-3, with 8 positions matching TRBD1. The germline gives CDR1 SGHRS, CDR2 YFSETQ. The CDR3 sequence is 17 residues long. The V and J ends lost 4 bases and 0 bases, in that order; junction bases with no gene match: 10. The CDR3 spells CASSKTQGASSTDTQYF. The DNA for the CDR3 is TGCGCCAGCAGCAAAACTCAGGGGGCTTCTAGCACAGATACGCAGTATTTT.

This clonotype was detected many times. V is TRBV7-2 and J is TRBJ2-3, with D uncertain. The CDR3 runs to 14 residues. The germline CDR1 and CDR2 sequences are SGHTA and FQGNSA. The V and J ends lost 5 bases and 2 bases respectively, with 11 bases between them. The CDR3 DNA is TGTGCCAGCAGCCCCGGCGGCCCCACAGATACGCAGTATTTT. Protein product: CASSPGGPTDTQYF.

J is TRBJ2-1 and V is TRBV20-1, with D unclear. Trimming removed 3 bases at V and 6 bases at J, with 9 bases between. The CDR3 totals 12 residues. Germline assignment: CDR1 DFQATT and CDR2 SNEGSKA (reference sequence). The CDR3 DNA sequence: TGCAGTGCTAGGTTTGGGATCAATGAGCAGTTCTTC. Amino acids: CSARFGINEQFF.

The V and J genes are TRBV19 and TRBJ2-7; 7 bases match TRBD1. V trimming: 5 bases; J trimming: 1 base; junction bases outside the gene matches: 5. The CDR3 spans 14 residues. Germline V gives CDR1 LNHDA, CDR2 SQIVND (reference sequence). DNA of the CDR3: TGTGCCAGTAGTGTTGGGACAGCTTCCTACGAGCAGTACTTC. The encoded protein is CASSVGTASYEQYF.

This clonotype has ten or more counts. The CDR3 DNA sequence: TGTGCCAGCAGCCCAAGCGTCGGACTAGTTGTGGAGACCCAGTACTTC. It is translated as CASSPSVGLVVETQYF. V is TRBV7-9 and J is TRBJ2-5; 7 bases map to TRBD2. The CDR3 is 16 amino acids. V lost 5 bases and J lost 5; bases outside the gene matches: 14. In germline, CDR1 is SEHNR, CDR2 FQNEAQ (reference sequence).

This clonotype showed up just a few times. The chain is built from TRBV14 and TRBJ1-1; D remains unclear. This CDR3 contains 13 residues. V lost 6 bases to trimming and J lost 6 bases, with 14 bases between them. CDR1 is SGHDN and CDR2 is FVKESK in the germline V gene. CDR3 sequence (DNA): TGTGCCAGCAGTTTTAGTTCCGGATCTGAAGCTTTCTTT. Translation: CASSFSSGSEAFF.

This clonotype was counted a few times. This sequence joins TRBV2 and TRBJ2-3; 8 nucleotides align to TRBD2. With 6 bases clipped from V and 6 bases from J, the junction kept 8 bases outside the gene matches. The CDR3 spans 14 residues. CDR1 and CDR2 (germline): SNHLY, FYNNEI. Here the CDR3 DNA reads TGTGCCAGCAGAACGGGACTAGGGGCCGATACGCAGTATTTT. Its protein is CASRTGLGADTQYF.

The rearrangement links TRBV30 to TRBJ2-2; 11 positions match TRBD1. The trim removed 1 base at V and 6 bases at J, leaving 1 base unmatched. Germline-derived CDR1 and CDR2 are GTSNPN and SVGIG (reference sequence). This CDR3 spans 14 amino acids. The CDR3 DNA sequence: TGTGCCTGGAGTGGGGACAGGGGGTCCGGGGAGCTGTTTTTT. Translating it yields CAWSGDRGSGELFF.

The sample holds many counts of this clonotype. The rearrangement links TRBV28 to TRBJ2-1, with D perhaps given as TRBD1 or TRBD2 (5 bases each). With 7 bases removed from V and 6 bases from J, the gap between germline ends came to 16 bases. Germline-derived CDR1 and CDR2 are MDHEN and SYDVKM. The CDR3 loop spans 14 amino acids. The CDR3 region is CASKVRGRTNEQFF. CDR3 DNA sequence: TGTGCCAGCAAAGTCCGGGGACGGACCAATGAGCAGTTCTTC.

This clonotype was detected a few times. This chain uses TRBV5-1 with TRBJ1-3; 7 bases are shared with TRBD1. The ends lost 4 bases at V and 0 bases at J; junction bases unmatched: 4. This CDR3 has 15 amino acids. Germline V gene sequence: CDR1 SGHRS, CDR2 YFSETQ. The CDR3 reads CASSAGQSSGNTIYF. DNA for the CDR3: TGCGCCAGCAGCGCGGGACAGAGCTCTGGAAACACCATATATTTT. Using reference TRBV5-1 and TRBJ1-3 for the parts outside the CDR3, the full variable domain is KAGVTQTPRYLIKTRGQQVTLSCSPISGHRSVSWYQQTPGQGLQFLFEYFSETQRNKGNFPGRFSGRQFSNSRSEMNVSTLELGDSALYLCASSAGQSSGNTIYFGEGSWLTVV.

The chain is built from TRBV4-3 and TRBJ2-1, with D possibly TRBD2 on 6 matching bases. Germline lookup yields CDR1 LGHNA and CDR2 YSLEER. The CDR3 consists of 14 residues. V was cut by 0 bases and J by 7 bases, with 10 bases left in between. CDR3 amino acids: CASSQDSGVNEQFF. As DNA, the CDR3 is TGCGCCAGCAGCCAAGACTCGGGGGTTAATGAGCAGTTCTTC.

Note on this clonotype: Since a much larger clone is just one base distant, this may be a read error. The chain links TRBV20-1 to TRBJ1-1; 7 bases agree with TRBD1. Germline V gene lookup returns CDR1 DFQATT and CDR2 SNEGSKA (reference sequence). Trimming cost V 3 bases and J 9 bases; bases outside gene matches: 10. This CDR3 has 13 amino acids. CDR3 DNA: TGCAGTGCTAGTAAGGGGGCGAGTACTAAAGCTTTCTTT. As protein: CSASKGASTKAFF.

DNA of the CDR3: TGTGCCAGCAGTTACCCGGACAGGGGGTTAAGTACGGAGACTGAAGCTTTCTTT. It yields the protein CASSYPDRGLSTETEAFF. The genes are TRBV6-5 and TRBJ1-1; 10 bases agree with TRBD1. Germline V gives CDR1 MNHEY, CDR2 SVGAGI. The ends lost 2 bases at V and 5 bases at J; junction bases unmatched: 14. The CDR3 has 18 amino acids.

The table lists this clonotype with many counts. The chain has TRBV28 and TRBJ2-5; D call uncertain. The ends were cut back, 5 bases at V and 1 base at J, with 20 bases in the middle. Germline CDR1 and CDR2: MDHEN and SYDVKM. The CDR3 is made up of 17 amino acids. CDR3 amino acids: CASSEVITRRSQETQYF. The CDR3 DNA sequence: TGTGCCAGCAGTGAAGTTATTACCCGACGCAGCCAAGAGACCCAGTACTTC.